A selection of T cell receptor beta chains follows, all from one sample in a study of blood T cell repertoires in COVID-19. Assay: immunoSEQ multiplex PCR; the TCRdb copy retains only in-frame clones and omits some. Counted here are about 480,000 clones, around 89% occurring once; the ten biggest clones make up 1.5% to 2%. Sequencing was done on a sample of PBMCs or T cells enriched from blood (not recorded which). These receptors were obtained from a middle-aged woman who had recovered from COVID-19. Each CDR3 is given with its conserved first and last residue. The D gene is left open where the match is weak. Rows may omit the clone size; those that give it use once, few, many or a size class.

DNA,CDR3,J,size,D,V
TGTGCCAGCAGGTCAGGGAATCAAGAGACCCAGTACTTC,CASRSGNQETQYF,TRBJ2-5,.,.,TRBV7-9
TGCGCCAGCAGTGAAGTGAGTTACCGCACAGATACGCAGTATTTT,CASSEVSYRTDTQYF,TRBJ2-3,.,.,TRBV10-2
TGTGCCAGCAGCAGAATTAGCGGGAGGGCGTACGAGGATCCGTTCTTC,CASSRISGRAYEDPFF,TRBJ2-1,.,TRBD2,TRBV7-9
TGTGCCAGCAGCCCGGACAGGGAGGCCTATGGCTACACCTTC,CASSPDREAYGYTF,TRBJ1-2,few,TRBD1,TRBV7-2
TGTGCCAGCAGCCAACTAGCCGTCCTCTCTGGCGAGCAGTACTTC,CASSQLAVLSGEQYF,TRBJ2-7,.,.,TRBV6-5
TGCAGTGCCCCGGGAGAAACTGAAGCTTTCTTT,CSAPGETEAFF,TRBJ1-1,.,.,TRBV20-1
TGTGCCACCAGCCCCCAAGGGGCGAGGTCCTACAATGAGCAGTTCTTC,CATSPQGARSYNEQFF,TRBJ2-1,.,.,TRBV24-1
TGTGCCAGCAGCTTAGGAAGACTAGCGGGAGTTCGCACAGATACGCAGTATTTT,CASSLGRLAGVRTDTQYF,TRBJ2-3,.,TRBD2,TRBV7-9
TGTGCCAGCAGCTACCTCGGACAGATGAACACTGAAGCTTTCTTT,CASSYLGQMNTEAFF,TRBJ1-1,.,.,TRBV11-2
TGTGCCAGCAGTCGGGACAGGGTTAGCAATCAGCCCCAGCATTTT,CASSRDRVSNQPQHF,TRBJ1-5,.,TRBD1,TRBV6-5
TGTGCCAGCAGTTACAGCTCAGGGGGTAATTCACCCCTCCACTTT,CASSYSSGGNSPLHF,TRBJ1-6,.,TRBD1,TRBV6-5
TGTGCCAGCAGCCAAGAGGACACGATTCAAGAGACCCAGTACTTC,CASSQEDTIQETQYF,TRBJ2-5,once,.,TRBV3-1/TRBV3-2
TGTGCCAGCAGCATAGGACAGGCTTTAATCCTCAACGAGCAGTACTTC,CASSIGQALILNEQYF,TRBJ2-7,few,TRBD1,TRBV7-2
TGTGCCAGCAGTGATTATAGCGGCGCGGCAGGGACCAACGTCCTGACTTTC,CASSDYSGAAGTNVLTF,TRBJ2-6,.,.,TRBV6-1
TGTGCCAGCAGCGGCTCCCTGGACAGACATCAAGAGACCCAGTACTTC,CASSGSLDRHQETQYF,TRBJ2-5,.,.,TRBV2
TGCGCCAGCAGCCAGGATCGGGGTAATGAAAAACTGTTTTTT,CASSQDRGNEKLFF,TRBJ1-4,few,.,TRBV5-1
TGTGCCAGCAGCGCGGGACGGGGTAGGAGGAGTGAGCAGTTCTTC,CASSAGRGRRSEQFF,TRBJ2-1,many,.,TRBV11-2
TGTGCCAGCAGCTCATCTACCGCCGAGAGAGGTCCCCAGCATTTT,CASSSSTAERGPQHF,TRBJ1-5,once,.,TRBV7-9
TGTGCCAGCACCCCTAGCACAGATACGCAGTATTTT,CASTPSTDTQYF,TRBJ2-3,few,.,TRBV11-2
TGCGCCAGCAGCCCAGGGCAGGGCCACCCTAGGTACTTC,CASSPGQGHPRYF,TRBJ2-5,.,.,TRBV5-1
TGTGCCAGCAGCCGACAGGGATGGAGCTCCTACGAGCAGTACTTC,CASSRQGWSSYEQYF,TRBJ2-7,.,TRBD1,TRBV3-1/TRBV3-2
TGTGCCAGCAGTCAACATCCGGGGGACTATGGCTACACCTTC,CASSQHPGDYGYTF,TRBJ1-2,.,.,TRBV6-5
TGTGCCAGCAGTCCTCCCAGACAGGGCCGGCACGAGCAGTACTTC,CASSPPRQGRHEQYF,TRBJ2-7,.,TRBD1,TRBV28
TGTGCCAGCAGCAAATCCGGGACAGGGCTAACTAATGAAAAACTGTTTTTT,CASSKSGTGLTNEKLFF,TRBJ1-4,.,TRBD1,TRBV7-8